These T cell receptor beta chains were read from a single sample in a study of blood T cell repertoires in COVID-19. TCRdb's copy holds only in-frame clones and misses some; the assay was immunoSEQ multiplex PCR. The sample yields around 280,000 clones, about 85% seen once. The material sequenced was peripheral blood. These receptors all stem from a woman in her 50s who had recovered from COVID-19. Both conserved end residues are part of each CDR3. The order of the fields is clone size, D gene, V gene, J gene, CDR3 DNA, CDR3 protein. D genes are given only for firm matches. Size is stated for part of the rows, as once, few or many counts, or as a class when the clone is expanded.

clone size: NA
D gene: TRBD1
V gene: TRBV7-3
J gene: TRBJ2-5
CDR3 DNA: TGTGCCAGCAGCTTAATCGCAGGGGGCGAGACCCAGTACTTC
CDR3 protein: CASSLIAGGETQYF

clone size: NA
D gene: NA
V gene: TRBV4-2
J gene: TRBJ2-2
CDR3 DNA: TGTGCCAGCAGCTTGCGGGTGGGGCGGGGTATTCGCACCGGGGAGCTGTTTTTT
CDR3 protein: CASSLRVGRGIRTGELFF

clone size: NA
D gene: NA
V gene: TRBV16
J gene: TRBJ1-2
CDR3 DNA: TGTGCCAGCAGCCCCACGGTGCAGGGGAGCTACACCTTC
CDR3 protein: CASSPTVQGSYTF

clone size: NA
D gene: NA
V gene: TRBV25-1
J gene: TRBJ2-2
CDR3 DNA: TGTGCCAGCAGTGGGGCGACCGGGACACTGGCCGGGGAGCTGTTTTTT
CDR3 protein: CASSGATGTLAGELFF

clone size: NA
D gene: NA
V gene: TRBV6-5
J gene: TRBJ1-4
CDR3 DNA: TGTGCCAGCAGGGGGGCGAACTATCCTAGTGAAAAACTGTTTTTT
CDR3 protein: CASRGANYPSEKLFF

clone size: NA
D gene: NA
V gene: TRBV3-1/TRBV3-2
J gene: TRBJ1-2
CDR3 DNA: TGTGCCAGCAGCCAAGATCCCCGGGGCTATGGCTACACCTTC
CDR3 protein: CASSQDPRGYGYTF

clone size: NA
D gene: NA
V gene: TRBV9
J gene: TRBJ2-6
CDR3 DNA: TGTGCCAGCAGCGTAGCAGTCGGAGGCTCTGGGGCCAACGTCCTGACTTTC
CDR3 protein: CASSVAVGGSGANVLTF

clone size: NA
D gene: NA
V gene: TRBV9
J gene: TRBJ1-2
CDR3 DNA: TGTGCCAGCACCCGCGGGGGTACTCAGAAGTATGGCTACACCTTC
CDR3 protein: CASTRGGTQKYGYTF

clone size: NA
D gene: NA
V gene: TRBV4-1
J gene: TRBJ2-3
CDR3 DNA: TGCGCCAGCAGCCAATCCGACGGGTACCTGGATACGCAGTATTTT
CDR3 protein: CASSQSDGYLDTQYF

clone size: NA
D gene: NA
V gene: TRBV9
J gene: TRBJ2-7
CDR3 DNA: TGTGCCAGCAGCGTAGCTACGGGGAACTACGAGCAGTACTTC
CDR3 protein: CASSVATGNYEQYF

clone size: NA
D gene: TRBD2
V gene: TRBV27
J gene: TRBJ2-7
CDR3 DNA: TGTGCCAGCAGTGTGACTAGCGGGAGTATAATTGGATACGAGCAGTACTTC
CDR3 protein: CASSVTSGSIIGYEQYF

clone size: once
D gene: NA
V gene: TRBV18
J gene: TRBJ1-2
CDR3 DNA: TGTGCCAGCTCTCAATTGGAGGGAGCTTCCCCTTATGGCTACACCTTC
CDR3 protein: CASSQLEGASPYGYTF

clone size: NA
D gene: TRBD2
V gene: TRBV28
J gene: TRBJ2-7
CDR3 DNA: TGTGCCAGCAGTTCCCGTTCCCCTAGCGGGAGTGTCGAGCAGTACTTC
CDR3 protein: CASSSRSPSGSVEQYF

clone size: NA
D gene: TRBD1
V gene: TRBV28
J gene: TRBJ1-1
CDR3 DNA: TGTGCCAGCAGTTTACTCGGACAGGGAGGGAGTGAAGCTTTCTTT
CDR3 protein: CASSLLGQGGSEAFF

clone size: NA
D gene: NA
V gene: TRBV29-1
J gene: TRBJ2-1
CDR3 DNA: TGCAGCGTGCGGAGGCCAGGGGACAATGAGCAGTTCTTC
CDR3 protein: CSVRRPGDNEQFF

clone size: NA
D gene: NA
V gene: TRBV18
J gene: TRBJ2-5
CDR3 DNA: TGTGCCAGCTCACCACCAACAGGACAAGAGACCCAGTACTTC
CDR3 protein: CASSPPTGQETQYF

clone size: NA
D gene: NA
V gene: TRBV7-8
J gene: TRBJ1-1
CDR3 DNA: TGTGCCAGCAGCTTAAGTTTTCGAGGGAACACTGAAGCTTTCTTT
CDR3 protein: CASSLSFRGNTEAFF

clone size: NA
D gene: NA
V gene: TRBV6-5
J gene: TRBJ2-2
CDR3 DNA: TGTGCCATCGGGAGCCGCGCGAACACCGGGGAGCTGTTTTTT
CDR3 protein: CAIGSRANTGELFF

clone size: NA
D gene: NA
V gene: TRBV11-1
J gene: TRBJ1-1
CDR3 DNA: TGTGCCAGCAGCTTCGGGAGGGGAGGCACTGAAGCTTTCTTT
CDR3 protein: CASSFGRGGTEAFF

clone size: NA
D gene: TRBD1
V gene: TRBV5-5
J gene: TRBJ1-6
CDR3 DNA: TGTGCCAGCAGCTTGCGTGTAGGGGAACTGGACAGGGGTAATTCACCCCTCCACTTT
CDR3 protein: CASSLRVGELDRGNSPLHF

clone size: NA
D gene: NA
V gene: TRBV27
J gene: TRBJ1-4
CDR3 DNA: TGTGCCAGCAGGTTCATAAATCCGGGGGAAAAACTGTTTTTT
CDR3 protein: CASRFINPGEKLFF

clone size: NA
D gene: TRBD2
V gene: TRBV4-3
J gene: TRBJ2-3
CDR3 DNA: TGCGCCAGCAGCAATCGGCGGGGGACGCTGAGCACAGATACGCAGTATTTT
CDR3 protein: CASSNRRGTLSTDTQYF

clone size: NA
D gene: TRBD1
V gene: TRBV5-4
J gene: TRBJ1-2
CDR3 DNA: TGTGCCAGCAGGACAGGGGACGTCGACTATGGCTACACCTTC
CDR3 protein: CASRTGDVDYGYTF

clone size: NA
D gene: NA
V gene: TRBV4-1
J gene: TRBJ2-1
CDR3 DNA: TGCGCCAGCAGCCAACCTAGACTCAATGAGCAGTTCTTC
CDR3 protein: CASSQPRLNEQFF

clone size: NA
D gene: NA
V gene: TRBV7-9
J gene: TRBJ1-1
CDR3 DNA: TGTGCCAGCAGCACTCACAGGGATTTGGCCACTGAAGCTTTCTTT
CDR3 protein: CASSTHRDLATEAFF

clone size: NA
D gene: NA
V gene: TRBV6-2/TRBV6-3
J gene: TRBJ2-1
CDR3 DNA: TGTGCCAGCAGTTGGCAGTCAAGGGGCAATGAGCAGTTCTTC
CDR3 protein: CASSWQSRGNEQFF